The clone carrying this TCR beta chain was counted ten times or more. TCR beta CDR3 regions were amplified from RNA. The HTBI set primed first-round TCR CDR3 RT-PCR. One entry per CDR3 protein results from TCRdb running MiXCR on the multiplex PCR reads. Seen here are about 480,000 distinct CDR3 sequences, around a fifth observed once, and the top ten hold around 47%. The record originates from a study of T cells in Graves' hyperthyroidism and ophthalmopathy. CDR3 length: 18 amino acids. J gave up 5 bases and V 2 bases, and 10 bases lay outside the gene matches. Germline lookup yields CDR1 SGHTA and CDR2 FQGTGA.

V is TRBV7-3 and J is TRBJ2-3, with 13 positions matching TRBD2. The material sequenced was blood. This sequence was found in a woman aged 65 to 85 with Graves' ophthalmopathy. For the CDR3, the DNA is TGTGCCAGCAGCTTACGAGGCAAACTAGCGGGAGGGATAGATACGCAGTATTTT. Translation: CASSLRGKLAGGIDTQYF.